This T cell receptor (beta chain) was recorded in a study of blood T cell repertoires in COVID-19. TCRdb keeps only in-frame clones here, not all; method: immunoSEQ multiplex PCR. This sample has approximately 250,000 clones, with about 85% found just once. The V and J ends lost 6 bases and 4 bases, in that order; junction bases with no gene match: 12. The length of the CDR3 is 16 residues. Germline lookup yields CDR1 LGHNT and CDR2 FRNRAP. The sequenced sample was peripheral blood. The clonotype comes from a young man with active or convalescent COVID-19. The chain is built from TRBV12-5 and TRBJ2-3; 8 bases are shared with TRBD1. CDR3 DNA sequence: TGTGCTAGTGGACCCCTCGGGACAGGAGTCGCAGATACGCAGTATTTT. Its translation: CASGPLGTGVADTQYF.